This record concerns one T cell receptor beta chain sequence. The data derive from a study of blood T cells in healthy people across ages. The second PCR ran roughly 6 to 12 cycles with a sample-barcoded 5' primer and J-beta primers. TCRdb fed the 5' RACE reads into MiXCR, producing one record per CDR3 protein. This table has roughly 500,000 distinct CDR3 sequences, 24% appearing once. Germline lookup yields CDR1 DFQATT and CDR2 SNEGSKA (reference sequence). This CDR3 contains 11 residues. With 1 base removed from V and 7 bases from J, the gap between germline ends came to 4 bases. This sample was also put to use in a study of T cells of mothers and their children. That study reports: Per 15 ul, 1.5 ug of RNA was used, with all extracted RNA going into cDNA synthesis.

The specimen was blood. The chain joins TRBV20-1 to TRBJ1-4, with no clear D. The sequence came from a boy aged 5-17 years in good health. CDR3 sequence (DNA): TGCAGTGCTAGAGGAGGTGAAAAACTGTTTTTT. Encoded protein: CSARGGEKLFF.